In its sample, the clone carrying this T cell receptor beta chain was seen once. Using immunoSEQ multiplex PCR, the repertoire was profiled, and TCRdb retains in-frame clones only, with some absent. This table holds more than 90,000 clones, 92% found once. The sample is drawn from a study of T cell changes during pregnancy in multiple sclerosis. The CDR3 consists of 16 residues. Germline-derived CDR1 and CDR2 are LNHDA and SQIVND (reference sequence). The junction had 8 bases not matched to a gene; V was cut back by 5 bases and J by 6 bases. The clonotype originates from a female donor with multiple sclerosis, enrolled in a pregnancy study. Sample: peripheral blood, taken in the third trimester of pregnancy. This chain joins TRBV19 and TRBJ2-1, with TRBD1 matching over 12 bases. CDR3 coding DNA: TGTGCCAGTAGTTGGGGACAGGGGGCAAATGGCAATGAGCAGTTCTTC. This encodes CASSWGQGANGNEQFF.